The present T cell receptor (beta chain) was sequenced within a study of human T cells and chemical hapten exposure. General study results and limits: With DPC sensitization, TCRs exceeding 1 in 1000 frequency showed no change.

This CDR3 has 16 amino acids. After removal of 1 base from V and 10 bases from J, the junction contained 8 bases not matched to a gene. Germline CDR1 and CDR2: LNHNV and YYDKDF (reference sequence). Described time point: pre-sensitization, week 0. Treatment reported: therapeutic diphenylcyclopropenone sensitization with weekly scalp DPC. In the original processing: Between about 23,224 and 700,000 TCRs appeared in each sample, and the median stood at approximately 100,000. TCRdb reprocessed the RACE reads with MiXCR, giving one entry per CDR3 protein. These V and J calls rely on TCRdb rather than the paper's analysis. The sample lists some 90,000 distinct CDR3 sequences, 8.5% to 9% occurring once. This clonotype showed up just a few times. Antigen unknown.

The sequence was obtained from a middle-aged man with alopecia areata. Some clones in this sample may be carry-over from other donors' samples. This chain links TRBV15 with TRBJ2-1; 12 nucleotides align to TRBD1. The sample was whole blood, taken in connection with sensitization to the hapten diphenylcyclopropenone (DPC). CDR3 sequence reads: CATSRVSGTGGAEQFF. The CDR3 DNA follows: TGTGCCACCAGCAGAGTGTCCGGGACAGGGGGCGCGGAGCAGTTCTTC.